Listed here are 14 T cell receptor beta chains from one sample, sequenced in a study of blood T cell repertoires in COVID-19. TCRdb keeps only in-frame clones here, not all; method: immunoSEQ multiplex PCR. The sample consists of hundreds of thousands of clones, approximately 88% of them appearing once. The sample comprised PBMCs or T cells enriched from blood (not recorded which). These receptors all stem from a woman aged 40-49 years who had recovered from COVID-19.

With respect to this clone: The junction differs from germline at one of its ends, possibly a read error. The CDR3 DNA sequence: TGTGCCAGCAGTCACTCCGACAGGTTCACTCAGCCCCAGCATTTT. Translation: CASSHSDRFTQPQHF. This sequence joins TRBV6-2 or TRBV6-3 and TRBJ1-5, with D possibly matching TRBD1 (6 bases). The CDR3 spans 15 residues. The germline CDR1 and CDR2 sequences are MNHEY and SVGEGT.

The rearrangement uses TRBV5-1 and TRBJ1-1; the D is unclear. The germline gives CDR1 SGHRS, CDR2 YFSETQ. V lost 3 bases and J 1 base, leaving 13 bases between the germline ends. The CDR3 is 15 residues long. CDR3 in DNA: TGCGCCAGCAGCTCCAGGTTTTTTAAGAACACTGAAGCTTTCTTT. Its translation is CASSSRFFKNTEAFF.

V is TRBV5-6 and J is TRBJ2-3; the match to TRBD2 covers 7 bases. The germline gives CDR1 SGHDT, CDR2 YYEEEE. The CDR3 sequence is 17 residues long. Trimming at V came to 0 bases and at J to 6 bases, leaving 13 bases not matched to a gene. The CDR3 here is CASSLVGLAVTQDTQYF. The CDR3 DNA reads TGTGCCAGCAGCTTGGTAGGCCTAGCGGTGACACAGGATACGCAGTATTTT.

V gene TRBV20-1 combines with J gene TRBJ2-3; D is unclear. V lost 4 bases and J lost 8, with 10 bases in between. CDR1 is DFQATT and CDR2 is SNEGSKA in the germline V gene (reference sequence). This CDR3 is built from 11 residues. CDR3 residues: CSAKLLGTQYF. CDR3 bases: TGCAGTGCTAAACTTCTAGGTACGCAGTATTTT.

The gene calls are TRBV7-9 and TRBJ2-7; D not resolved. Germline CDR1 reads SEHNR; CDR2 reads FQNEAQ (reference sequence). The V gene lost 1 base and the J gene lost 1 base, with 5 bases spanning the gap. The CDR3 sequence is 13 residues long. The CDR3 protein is CASSLVPSYEQYF. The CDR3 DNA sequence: TGTGCCAGCAGCTTAGTCCCTTCCTACGAGCAGTACTTC.

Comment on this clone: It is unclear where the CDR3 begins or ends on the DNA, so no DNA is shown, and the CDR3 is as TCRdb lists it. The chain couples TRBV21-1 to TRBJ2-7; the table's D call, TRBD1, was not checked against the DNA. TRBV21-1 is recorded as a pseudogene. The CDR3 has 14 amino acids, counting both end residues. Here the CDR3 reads CASSNYRCRDEQYF.

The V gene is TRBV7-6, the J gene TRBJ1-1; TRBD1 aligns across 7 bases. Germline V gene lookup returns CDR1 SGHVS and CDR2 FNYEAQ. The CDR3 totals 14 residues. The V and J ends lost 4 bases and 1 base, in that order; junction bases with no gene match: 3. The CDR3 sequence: CASSSGQENTEAFF. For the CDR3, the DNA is TGTGCCAGCAGCTCAGGACAGGAGAACACTGAAGCTTTCTTT.

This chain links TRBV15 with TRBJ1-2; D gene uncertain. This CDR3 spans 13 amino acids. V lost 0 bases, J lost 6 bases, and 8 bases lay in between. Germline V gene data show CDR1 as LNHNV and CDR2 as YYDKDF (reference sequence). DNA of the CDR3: TGTGCCACCAGCAGAGATGGGCAAGATGGCTACACCTTC. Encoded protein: CATSRDGQDGYTF.

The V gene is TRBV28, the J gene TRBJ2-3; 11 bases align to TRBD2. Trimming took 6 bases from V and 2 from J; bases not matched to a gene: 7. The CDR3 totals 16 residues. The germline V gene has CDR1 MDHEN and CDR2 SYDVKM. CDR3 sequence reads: CASSLGTSGYTDTQYF. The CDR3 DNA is TGTGCCAGCAGCTTAGGGACTAGCGGTTACACAGATACGCAGTATTTT.

CDR3 DNA: TGTGCCAGCAGCTTAGGAGTTGTGACAGGCGGCACAGATACGCAGTATTTT. Its protein product is CASSLGVVTGGTDTQYF. This sequence joins TRBV7-8 and TRBJ2-3, with a tentative D call TRBD1 (6 bases). In germline, CDR1 is SGHVS, CDR2 FQNEAQ. Trimming removed 1 base at V and 1 base at J, with 15 bases between. The CDR3 extends over 17 amino acids.

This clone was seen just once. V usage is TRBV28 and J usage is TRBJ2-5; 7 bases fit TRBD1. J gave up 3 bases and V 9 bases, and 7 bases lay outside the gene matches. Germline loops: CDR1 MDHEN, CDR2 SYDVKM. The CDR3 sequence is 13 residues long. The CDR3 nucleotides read TGTGCCAGTACCATCGGGACAGAAGAGACCCAGTACTTC. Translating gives CASTIGTEETQYF. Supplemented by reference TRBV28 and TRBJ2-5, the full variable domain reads DVKVTQSSRYLVKRTGEKVFLECVQDMDHENMFWYRQDPGLGLRLIYFSYDVKMKEKGDIPEGYSVSREKKERFSLILESASTNQTSMYLCASTIGTEETQYFGPGTRLLVL.

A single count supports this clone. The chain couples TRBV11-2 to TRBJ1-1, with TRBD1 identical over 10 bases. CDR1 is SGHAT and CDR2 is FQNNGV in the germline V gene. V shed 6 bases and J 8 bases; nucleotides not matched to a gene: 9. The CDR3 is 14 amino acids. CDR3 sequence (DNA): TGTGCCAGCAGTCCCGGGACAGGGGATCGGGAAGCTTTCTTT. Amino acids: CASSPGTGDREAFF.

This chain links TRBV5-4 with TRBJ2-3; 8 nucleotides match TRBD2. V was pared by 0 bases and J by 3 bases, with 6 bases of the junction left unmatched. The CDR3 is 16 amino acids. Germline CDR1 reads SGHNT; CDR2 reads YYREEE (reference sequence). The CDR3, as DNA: TGTGCCAGCAGCTTGGCCAGCGGGAGCGGAACAGATACGCAGTATTTT. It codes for CASSLASGSGTDTQYF.

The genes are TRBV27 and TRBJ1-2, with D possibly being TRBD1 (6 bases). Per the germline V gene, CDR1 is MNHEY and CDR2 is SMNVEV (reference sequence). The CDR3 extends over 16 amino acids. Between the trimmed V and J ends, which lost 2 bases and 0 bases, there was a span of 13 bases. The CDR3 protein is CASSLRRDTSNYGYTF. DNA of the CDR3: TGTGCCAGCAGTTTACGTCGGGACACCTCTAACTATGGCTACACCTTC.